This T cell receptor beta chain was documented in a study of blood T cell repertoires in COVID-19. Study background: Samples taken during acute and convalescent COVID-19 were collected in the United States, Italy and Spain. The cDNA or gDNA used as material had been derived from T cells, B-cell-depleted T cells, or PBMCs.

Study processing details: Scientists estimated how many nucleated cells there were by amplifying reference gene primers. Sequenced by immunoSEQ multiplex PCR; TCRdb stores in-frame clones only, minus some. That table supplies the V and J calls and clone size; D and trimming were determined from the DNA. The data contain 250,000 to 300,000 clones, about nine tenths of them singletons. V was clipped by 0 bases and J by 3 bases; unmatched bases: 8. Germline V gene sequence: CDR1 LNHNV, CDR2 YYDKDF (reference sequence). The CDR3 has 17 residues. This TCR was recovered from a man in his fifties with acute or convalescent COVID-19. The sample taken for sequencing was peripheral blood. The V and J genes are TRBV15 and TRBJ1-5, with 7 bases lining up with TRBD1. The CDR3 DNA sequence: TGTGCCACCAGCAGAGATGAGGGGGCGCCGAACAATCAGCCCCAGCATTTT. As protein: CATSRDEGAPNNQPQHF.